The 18 T cell receptor beta chains reported below all come from one sample, sequenced in a study of blood T cell repertoires in COVID-19. TCRdb keeps only in-frame clones here, not all; method: immunoSEQ multiplex PCR. The sample records more than 200,000 clones, approximately 88% being singletons. Source material: peripheral blood. Receptor source: a woman in her thirties with COVID-19, enrolled during active disease.

The chain couples TRBV27 to TRBJ1-1; D possibly corresponds to TRBD1 (5 bases). Germline-derived CDR1 and CDR2 are MNHEY and SMNVEV (reference sequence). This CDR3 is 17 amino acids long. Trimming cost V 3 bases and J 6 bases, with 23 bases left between them. This CDR3 is CASSFYRIGAIGAEAFF. CDR3 nucleotides: TGTGCCAGCAGTTTCTACAGGATAGGGGCGATTGGAGCTGAAGCTTTCTTT.

This sequence joins TRBV5-1 and TRBJ2-3, with D perhaps TRBD2 (5 bases). The CDR3 loop spans 18 amino acids. Germline V gene lookup returns CDR1 SGHRS and CDR2 YFSETQ. Trimming stripped 5 bases from V and 0 bases from J, with 22 bases between. CDR3 nucleotides: TGCGCCAGCAGTAGAGGAGGCGGCGGCGGGCCTAGCACAGATACGCAGTATTTT. Residues: CASSRGGGGGPSTDTQYF.

The chain carries TRBV24-1 and TRBJ2-1, with D unclear. The germline V gene has CDR1 KGHDR and CDR2 SFDVKD. The CDR3 contains 11 residues. V dropped 2 bases and J dropped 10 bases, with 5 bases sitting between them. In DNA, the CDR3 is TGTGCCACCAGTGATTATATCGAGCAGTTCTTC. The encoded protein is CATSDYIEQFF.

The J gene is TRBJ2-5, the V gene TRBV2; D may be TRBD2 (5 bases). The germline V gene encodes CDR1 SNHLY and CDR2 FYNNEI. With 3 bases removed from V and 4 bases from J, the gap between germline ends came to 12 bases. The CDR3 contains 14 residues. The CDR3 sequence is CASSDADFGETQYF. The CDR3 region has the DNA TGTGCCAGCAGTGATGCGGACTTTGGAGAGACCCAGTACTTC.

V is TRBV2 and J is TRBJ1-2; D call uncertain. The germline CDR1 and CDR2 sequences are SNHLY and FYNNEI. The CDR3 has 14 amino acids. V dropped 2 bases and J dropped 7 bases, with 14 bases sitting between them. The CDR3 DNA follows: TGTGCCAGCAGTGAACGTCCGACGAGGGTTGGCTACACCTTC. This translates into CASSERPTRVGYTF.

This clone was found a few times. This sequence joins TRBV14 and TRBJ1-6; possibly TRBD1 for D (5 bases). Germline V lookup: CDR1 SGHDN, CDR2 FVKESK. Trimming took off 3 bases at V and 14 bases at J, with 26 bases between the two ends. This CDR3 has 17 residues. The CDR3 region is CASSQRISLSGDRALHF. The CDR3 nucleotides are TGTGCCAGCAGCCAGAGGATTAGTCTTTCGGGGGATCGGGCCCTCCACTTT. The entire variable domain, with the rest obtained from reference TRBV14 and TRBJ1-6, is as follows: EAGVTQFPSHSVIEKGQTVTLRCDPISGHDNLYWYRRVMGKEIKFLLHFVKESKQDESGMPNNRFLAERTGGTYSTLKVQPAELEDSGVYFCASSQRISLSGDRALHFGNGTRLTVT.

The chain links TRBV6-4 to TRBJ1-2; 12 nucleotides align to TRBD1. This CDR3 region has 13 residues. Germline CDR1 reads MRHNA; CDR2 reads SNTAGT. V lost 5 bases, J lost 13 bases, and 8 bases stayed unmatched. CDR3 loop: CASSPGTGGRCTF. In DNA form, the CDR3 reads TGTGCCAGCAGTCCCGGGACAGGGGGCAGGTGCACCTTC.

This rearrangement joins TRBV19 to TRBJ2-3; 7 bases agree with TRBD2. After removal of 7 bases from V and 4 bases from J, the junction contained 8 bases not matched to a gene. CDR1 is LNHDA and CDR2 is SQIVND in the germline V gene (reference sequence). The CDR3 loop spans 14 amino acids. CDR3 loop: CASTTGGWADTQYF. CDR3 sequence (DNA): TGTGCCAGTACCACGGGGGGTTGGGCAGATACGCAGTATTTT.

Only a few counts were recorded for this clone. The chain joins TRBV10-1 to TRBJ1-1; a weak D match, TRBD1 (5 bases). Germline CDR1 WNHNN, CDR2 SYGVQD (reference sequence). This CDR3 comprises 14 residues. Trimming removed 2 bases at V and 0 bases at J, with 7 bases between. Written as DNA, the CDR3 is TGCGCCAGCAGTGAGACAGGCGTGAACACTGAAGCTTTCTTT. Encoded protein: CASSETGVNTEAFF.

Only one count was recorded for this clone. The chain joins TRBV30 to TRBJ2-1, with TRBD1 matching 8 bases. This CDR3 spans 13 amino acids. With V trimmed by 1 base and J by 12 bases, 8 bases remained unmatched. In germline, CDR1 is GTSNPN, CDR2 SVGIG (reference sequence). The CDR3 DNA reads TGTGCCTGGAGTGACCAGGGGGCGCGGGCGCAGTTCTTC. Its protein is CAWSDQGARAQFF.

The rearrangement uses TRBV3-1 (or the pseudogene TRBV3-2) and TRBJ1-2, with TRBD1 as a possible D gene (6 bases). Germline V gives CDR1 LGHDT, CDR2 YNNKEL (reference sequence). This CDR3 contains 14 residues. Between the trimmed V and J ends, which lost 4 bases and 4 bases, there was a span of 13 bases. CDR3 in DNA: TGTGCCAGCAGCCTTCTTACAGGGACCTATGGCTACACCTTC. This codes for CASSLLTGTYGYTF.

The rearrangement joins TRBV6-5 to TRBJ2-3; D is possibly TRBD2 (6 bases). Looked up from germline, CDR1 is MNHEY and CDR2 is SVGAGI. V lost 1 base and J lost 2, with 10 bases in between. The CDR3 is made up of 15 amino acids. This CDR3 is CASSYFGGPTDTQYF. CDR3 coding DNA: TGTGCCAGCAGTTACTTTGGAGGGCCCACAGATACGCAGTATTTT.

DNA of the CDR3: TGCGCCAGCAGCTTTCCTAGGGACAGCTCGAACACTGAAGCTTTCTTT. Translating it yields CASSFPRDSSNTEAFF. The chain combines TRBV5-1 with TRBJ1-1; TRBD1 aligns across 7 bases. The junction had 8 bases not matched to a gene; V was cut back by 2 bases and J by 1 base. CDR3 size: 16 residues. Germline assignment: CDR1 SGHRS and CDR2 YFSETQ.

J is TRBJ1-2 and V is TRBV28; D ambiguous. Germline-derived CDR1 and CDR2 are MDHEN and SYDVKM. Trimming left V 2 bases short and J 7 bases short, with 17 bases between. This CDR3 has 15 amino acids. The CDR3 loop is CASSLISPAPGGYTF. CDR3 nucleotide sequence: TGTGCCAGCAGTTTAATATCCCCCGCCCCCGGTGGCTACACCTTC.

This clone has just one count. The chain recombines TRBV6-4 with TRBJ2-2, with D maybe TRBD1 (5 bases). V lost 0 bases and J 2 bases, leaving 10 bases between the germline ends. The CDR3 has 16 amino acids. Germline V CDR1 and CDR2: MRHNA, SNTAGT. This CDR3 is CASSDSKGPNTGELFF. CDR3 DNA: TGTGCCAGCAGTGACTCAAAGGGGCCCAACACCGGGGAGCTGTTTTTT.

The chain couples TRBV24-1 to TRBJ1-2, with D possibly matching TRBD1 (6 bases). Germline loops: CDR1 KGHDR, CDR2 SFDVKD. Deletions cut 4 bases from V and 8 bases from J, with 13 bases between. The CDR3 contains 13 residues. The CDR3 DNA follows: TGTGCCACCAGTGAATCACAGGGATCGGGCTACACCTTC. This gives the protein CATSESQGSGYTF.

CDR3 amino acids: CASSLGREQFF. In DNA form, the CDR3 reads TGTGCCAGCAGCCTGGGCCGTGAGCAGTTCTTC. The J gene is TRBJ2-1, the V gene TRBV11-3, with D unclear. Per germline, CDR1 SGHNT and CDR2 YENEEA. The length of the CDR3 is 11 residues. V was cut by 5 bases and J by 9 bases, with 8 bases left in between.

The rearrangement joins TRBV28 to TRBJ2-3; TRBD2 is a possible D gene (7 bases). The germline V gene has CDR1 MDHEN and CDR2 SYDVKM. This CDR3 spans 18 amino acids. Trimming stripped 5 bases from V and 0 bases from J, with 21 bases between. CDR3 sequence (DNA): TGTGCCAGCAGTGACCCCACGCTACGGGGGGCTAGCACAGATACGCAGTATTTT. Encoded protein: CASSDPTLRGASTDTQYF.